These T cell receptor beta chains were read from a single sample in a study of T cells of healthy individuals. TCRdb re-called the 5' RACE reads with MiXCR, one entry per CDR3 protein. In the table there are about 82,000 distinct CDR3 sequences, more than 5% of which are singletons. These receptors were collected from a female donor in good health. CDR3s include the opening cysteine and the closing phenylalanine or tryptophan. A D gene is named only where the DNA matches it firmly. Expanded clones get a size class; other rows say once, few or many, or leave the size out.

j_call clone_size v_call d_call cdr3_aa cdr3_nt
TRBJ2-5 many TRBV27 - CATYSGGAQYF TGTGCCACCTATTCCGGCGGGGCCCAGTACTTC
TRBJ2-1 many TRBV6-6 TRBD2 CASRTSWDNEQFF TGTGCCAGCAGGACTAGCTGGGACAATGAGCAGTTCTTC
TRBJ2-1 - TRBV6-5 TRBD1 CASSYGAGDSQFF TGTGCCAGCAGTTACGGCGCAGGGGACAGCCAGTTCTTC
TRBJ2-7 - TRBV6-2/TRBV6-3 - CASSYSGATYEQYF TGTGCCAGCAGCTATTCGGGGGCCACCTACGAGCAGTACTTC
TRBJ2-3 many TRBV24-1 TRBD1 CATSLGQKYTDTQYF TGTGCCACCAGTTTGGGACAGAAGTACACAGATACGCAGTATTTT
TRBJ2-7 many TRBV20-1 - CSARRDLDEQYF TGCAGTGCAAGGAGGGATCTAGACGAGCAGTACTTC
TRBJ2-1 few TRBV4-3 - CASSPSASSYNEQFF TGCGCCAGCAGCCCGAGCGCGAGCTCCTACAATGAGCAGTTCTTC
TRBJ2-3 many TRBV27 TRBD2 CASSFSGRNTQYF TGTGCCAGCAGCTTTAGCGGGAGAAATACGCAGTATTTT
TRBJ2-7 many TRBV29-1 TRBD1 CSVRDRQGREQYF TGCAGCGTCCGAGATCGACAGGGCCGCGAGCAGTACTTC
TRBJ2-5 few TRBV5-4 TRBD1 CASSKKQGTEETQYF TGTGCCAGCAGCAAGAAACAGGGGACGGAAGAGACCCAGTACTTC
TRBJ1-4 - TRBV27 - CASSFSYGRWEKLFF TGTGCCAGCAGTTTCTCGTATGGGAGATGGGAAAAACTGTTTTTT
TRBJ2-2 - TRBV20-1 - CSAGSDPNTGELFF TGCAGTGCTGGATCGGATCCGAACACCGGGGAGCTGTTTTTT
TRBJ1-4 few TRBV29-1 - CSVVFQQGEKLFF TGCAGCGTTGTGTTTCAACAGGGTGAAAAACTGTTTTTT
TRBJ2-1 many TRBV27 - CASSWGSRYEQFF TGTGCCAGCAGTTGGGGGAGTAGATATGAGCAGTTCTTC
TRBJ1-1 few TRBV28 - CASSLPRLRAFF TGTGCCAGCAGTTTACCGCGTCTTCGAGCTTTCTTT
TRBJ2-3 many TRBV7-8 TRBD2 CASSLRLAGDIDTQYF TGTGCCAGCAGCTTAAGGCTAGCGGGAGATATAGATACGCAGTATTTT
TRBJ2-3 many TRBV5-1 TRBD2 CASRDPSGGQDTQYF TGCGCCAGCAGAGACCCTAGCGGGGGACAAGATACGCAGTATTTT
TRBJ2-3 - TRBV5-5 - CASSLEGGTSTDTQYF TGTGCCAGCAGCCTGGAGGGGGGTACGAGCACAGATACGCAGTATTTT
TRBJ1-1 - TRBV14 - CASSSRRGNTEAFF TGTGCCAGCAGCTCCCGACGAGGGAACACTGAAGCTTTCTTT
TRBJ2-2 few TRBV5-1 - CASSLSTGLTGELFF TGCGCCAGCAGCCTTTCGACAGGACTAACCGGGGAGCTGTTTTTT
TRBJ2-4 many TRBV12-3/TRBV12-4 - CASSLLGEAKNIQYF TGTGCCAGCAGTTTGCTAGGGGAAGCCAAAAACATTCAGTACTTC
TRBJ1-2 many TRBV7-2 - CASSLAASNYGYTF TGTGCCAGCAGCTTGGCAGCCTCTAACTATGGCTACACCTTC
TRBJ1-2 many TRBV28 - CASSLFVRADGGRGYTF TGTGCCAGCAGTTTATTTGTCCGGGCGGACGGAGGGCGCGGCTACACCTTC
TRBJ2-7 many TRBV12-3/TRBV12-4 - CASRSIRYEQYF TGTGCCAGTCGCTCGATTCGGTACGAGCAGTACTTC
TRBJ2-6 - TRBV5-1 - CASSLAGASSGANVLTF TGCGCCAGCAGCTTGGCAGGGGCCTCCTCTGGGGCCAACGTCCTGACTTTC
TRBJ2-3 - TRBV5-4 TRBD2 CASSTGLAGGGDTQYF TGTGCCAGCAGCACCGGACTAGCGGGAGGAGGAGATACGCAGTATTTT
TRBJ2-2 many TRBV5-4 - CASSLAGFNTGELFF TGTGCCAGCAGCTTGGCCGGCTTCAATACCGGGGAGCTGTTTTTT
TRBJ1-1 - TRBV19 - CASSIDKGPTEAFF TGTGCCAGTAGTATAGATAAGGGACCCACTGAAGCTTTCTTT
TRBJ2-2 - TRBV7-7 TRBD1 CASSLGQGTTGELFF TGTGCTAGCAGCTTAGGACAGGGAACGACCGGGGAGCTGTTTTTT
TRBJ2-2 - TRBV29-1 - CSVGQSTGELFF TGCAGCGTTGGACAGTCGACCGGGGAGCTGTTTTTT